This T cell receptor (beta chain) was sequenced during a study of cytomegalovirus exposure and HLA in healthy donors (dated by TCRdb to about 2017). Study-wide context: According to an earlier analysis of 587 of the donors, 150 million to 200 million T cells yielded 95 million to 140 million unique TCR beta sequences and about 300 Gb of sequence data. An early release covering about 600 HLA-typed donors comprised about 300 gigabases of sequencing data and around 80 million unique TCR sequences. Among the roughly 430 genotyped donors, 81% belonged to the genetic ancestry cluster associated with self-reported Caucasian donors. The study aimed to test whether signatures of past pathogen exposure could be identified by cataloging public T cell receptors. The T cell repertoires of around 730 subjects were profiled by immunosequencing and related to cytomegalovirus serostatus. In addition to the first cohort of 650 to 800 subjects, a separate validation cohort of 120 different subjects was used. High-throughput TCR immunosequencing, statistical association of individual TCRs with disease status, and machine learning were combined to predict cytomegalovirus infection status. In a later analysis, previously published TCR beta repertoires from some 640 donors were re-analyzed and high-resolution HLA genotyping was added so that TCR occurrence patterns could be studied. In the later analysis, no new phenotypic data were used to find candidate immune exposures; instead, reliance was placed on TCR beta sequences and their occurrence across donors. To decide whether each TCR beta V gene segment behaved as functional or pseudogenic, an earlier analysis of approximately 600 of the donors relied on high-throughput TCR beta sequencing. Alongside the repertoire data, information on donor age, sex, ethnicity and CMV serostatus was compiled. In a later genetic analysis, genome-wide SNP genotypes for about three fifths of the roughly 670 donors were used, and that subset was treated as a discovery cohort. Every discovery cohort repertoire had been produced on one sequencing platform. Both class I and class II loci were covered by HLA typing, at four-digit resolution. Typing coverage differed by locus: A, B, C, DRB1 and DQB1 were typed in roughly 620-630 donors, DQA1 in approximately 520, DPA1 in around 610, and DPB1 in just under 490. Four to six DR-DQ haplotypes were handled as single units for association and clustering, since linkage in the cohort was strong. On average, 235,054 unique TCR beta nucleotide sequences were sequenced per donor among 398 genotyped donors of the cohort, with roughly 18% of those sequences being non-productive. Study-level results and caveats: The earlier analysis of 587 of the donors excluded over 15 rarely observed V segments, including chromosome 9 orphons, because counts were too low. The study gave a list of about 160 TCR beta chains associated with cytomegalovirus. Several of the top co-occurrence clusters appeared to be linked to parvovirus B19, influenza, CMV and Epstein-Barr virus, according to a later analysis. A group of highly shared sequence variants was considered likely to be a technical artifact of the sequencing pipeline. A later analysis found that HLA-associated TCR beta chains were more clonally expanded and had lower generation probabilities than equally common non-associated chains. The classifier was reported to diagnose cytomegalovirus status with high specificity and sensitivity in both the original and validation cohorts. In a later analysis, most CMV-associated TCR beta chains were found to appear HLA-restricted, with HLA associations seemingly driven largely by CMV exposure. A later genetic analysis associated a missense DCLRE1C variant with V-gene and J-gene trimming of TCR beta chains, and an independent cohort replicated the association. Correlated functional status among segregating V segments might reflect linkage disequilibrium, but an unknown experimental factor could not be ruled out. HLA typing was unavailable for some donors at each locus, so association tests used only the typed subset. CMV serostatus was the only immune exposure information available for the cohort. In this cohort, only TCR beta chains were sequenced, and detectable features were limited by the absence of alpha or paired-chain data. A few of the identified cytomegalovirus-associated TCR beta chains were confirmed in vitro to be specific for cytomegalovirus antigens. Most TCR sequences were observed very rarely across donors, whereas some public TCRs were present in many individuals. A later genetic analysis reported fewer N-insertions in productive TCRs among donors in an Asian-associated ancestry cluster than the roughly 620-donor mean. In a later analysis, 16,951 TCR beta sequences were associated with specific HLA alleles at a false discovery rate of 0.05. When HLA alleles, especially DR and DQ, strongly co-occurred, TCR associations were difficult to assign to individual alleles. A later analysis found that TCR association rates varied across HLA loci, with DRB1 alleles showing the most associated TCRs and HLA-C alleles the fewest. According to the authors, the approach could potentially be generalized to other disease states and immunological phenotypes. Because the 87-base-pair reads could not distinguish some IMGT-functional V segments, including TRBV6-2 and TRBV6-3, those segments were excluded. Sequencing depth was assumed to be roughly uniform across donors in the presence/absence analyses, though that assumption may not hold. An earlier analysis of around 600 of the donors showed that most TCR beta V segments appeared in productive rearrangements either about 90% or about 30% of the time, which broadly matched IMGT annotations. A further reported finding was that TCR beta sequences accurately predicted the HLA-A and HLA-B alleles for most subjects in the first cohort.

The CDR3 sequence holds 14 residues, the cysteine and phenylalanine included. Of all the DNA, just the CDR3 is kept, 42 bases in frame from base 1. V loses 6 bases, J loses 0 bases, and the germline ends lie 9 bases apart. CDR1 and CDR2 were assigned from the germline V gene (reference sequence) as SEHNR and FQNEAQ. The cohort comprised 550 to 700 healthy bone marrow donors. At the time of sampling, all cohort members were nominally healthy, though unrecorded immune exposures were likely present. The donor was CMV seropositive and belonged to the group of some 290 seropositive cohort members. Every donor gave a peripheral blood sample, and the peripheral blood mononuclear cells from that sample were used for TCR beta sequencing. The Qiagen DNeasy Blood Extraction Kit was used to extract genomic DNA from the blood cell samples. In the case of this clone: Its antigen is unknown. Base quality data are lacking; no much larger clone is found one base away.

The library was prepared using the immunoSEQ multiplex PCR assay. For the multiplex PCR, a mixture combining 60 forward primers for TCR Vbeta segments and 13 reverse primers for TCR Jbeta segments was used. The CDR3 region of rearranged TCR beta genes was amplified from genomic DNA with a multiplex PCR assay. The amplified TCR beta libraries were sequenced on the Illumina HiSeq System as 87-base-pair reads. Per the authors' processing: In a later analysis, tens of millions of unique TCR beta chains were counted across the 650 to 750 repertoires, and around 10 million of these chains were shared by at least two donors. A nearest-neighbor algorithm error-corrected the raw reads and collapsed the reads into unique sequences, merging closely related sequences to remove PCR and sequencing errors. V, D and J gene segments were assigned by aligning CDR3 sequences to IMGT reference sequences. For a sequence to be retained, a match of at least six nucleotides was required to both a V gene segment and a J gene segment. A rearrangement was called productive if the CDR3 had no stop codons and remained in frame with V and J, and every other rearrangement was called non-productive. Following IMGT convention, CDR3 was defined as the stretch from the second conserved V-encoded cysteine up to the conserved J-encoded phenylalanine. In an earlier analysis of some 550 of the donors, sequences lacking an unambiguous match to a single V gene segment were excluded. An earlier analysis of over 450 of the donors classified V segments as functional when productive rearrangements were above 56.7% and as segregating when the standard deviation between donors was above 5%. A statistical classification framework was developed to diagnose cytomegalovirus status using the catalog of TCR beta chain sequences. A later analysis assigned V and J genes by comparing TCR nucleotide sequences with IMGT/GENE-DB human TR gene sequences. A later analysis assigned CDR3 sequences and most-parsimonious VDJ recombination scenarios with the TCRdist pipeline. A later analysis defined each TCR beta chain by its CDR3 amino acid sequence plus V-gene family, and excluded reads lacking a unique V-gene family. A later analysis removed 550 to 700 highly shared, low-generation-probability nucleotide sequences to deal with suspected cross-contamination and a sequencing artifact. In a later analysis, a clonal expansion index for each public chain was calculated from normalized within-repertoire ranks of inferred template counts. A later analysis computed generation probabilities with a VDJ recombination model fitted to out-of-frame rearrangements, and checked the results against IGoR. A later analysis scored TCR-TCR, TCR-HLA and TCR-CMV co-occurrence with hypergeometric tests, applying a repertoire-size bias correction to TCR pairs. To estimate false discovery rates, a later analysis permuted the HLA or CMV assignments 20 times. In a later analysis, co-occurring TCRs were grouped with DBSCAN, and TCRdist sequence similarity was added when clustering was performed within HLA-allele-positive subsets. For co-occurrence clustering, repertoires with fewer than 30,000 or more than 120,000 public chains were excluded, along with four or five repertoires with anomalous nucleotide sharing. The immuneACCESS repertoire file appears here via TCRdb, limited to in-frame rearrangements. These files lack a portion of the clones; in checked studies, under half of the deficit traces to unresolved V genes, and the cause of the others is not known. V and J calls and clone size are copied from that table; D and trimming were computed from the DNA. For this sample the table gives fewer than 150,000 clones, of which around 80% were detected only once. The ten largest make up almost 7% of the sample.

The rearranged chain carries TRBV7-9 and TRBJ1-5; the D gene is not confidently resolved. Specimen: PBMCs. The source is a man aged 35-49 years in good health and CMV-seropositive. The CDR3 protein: CASRSTDSNQPQHF. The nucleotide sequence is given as TGTGCCAGCAGATCTACAGATAGCAATCAGCCCCAGCATTTT.